The 4 T cell receptor beta chains presented below share a single source sample, sequenced in a study of blood T cell repertoires in COVID-19 (TCRdb year 2020). Libraries were made using the immunoSEQ multiplex PCR assay. Sourced from immuneACCESS, this table was stored by TCRdb with only in-frame sequences that have V and J called. A share of the clones is absent; for the studies checked, an unresolved V gene accounts for under half, and the remainder has no known explanation. The sample contains 170,000 or so clones, approximately 80% of them found a single time. Less than 3.5% of the sample rests with the top ten. Input material: peripheral blood. These TCRs come from a woman aged 60-75 years with acute or convalescent COVID-19.

The chain recombines TRBV3-1 (or the pseudogene TRBV3-2) with TRBJ2-5; the D gene is possibly TRBD2 (5 bases). The CDR3 spans 15 residues. V lost 0 bases, J lost 5 bases, and 13 bases lay in between. CDR1 is LGHDT, CDR2 YNNKEL, per germline (reference sequence). DNA of the CDR3: TGTGCCAGCAGCCAAGATTCGGCTAGCTGGGAGACCCAGTACTTC. Translating it yields CASSQDSASWETQYF.

The V call is TRBV3-1 (or the pseudogene TRBV3-2), the J call TRBJ2-7, with 8 nucleotides matching TRBD1. The ends lost 4 bases at V and 6 bases at J; junction bases unmatched: 5. This CDR3 comprises 13 residues. Looked up from germline, CDR1 is LGHDT and CDR2 is YNNKEL (reference sequence). The CDR3 sequence is CASSRGQGAEQYF. CDR3 sequence (DNA): TGTGCCAGCAGCCGTGGACAGGGAGCCGAGCAGTACTTC.

The J gene is TRBJ2-2, the V gene TRBV9, with TRBD2 matching over 16 bases. Germline V CDR1 and CDR2: SGDLS, YYNGEE. V was pared by 4 bases and J by 7 bases, with 4 bases of the junction left unmatched. CDR3 length equals 16 residues. CDR3 nucleotides: TGTGCCAGCAGCCCCGGGACTAGCGGGGGGGTCGGGGAGCTGTTTTTT. Amino acid sequence: CASSPGTSGGVGELFF.

The chain recombines TRBV19 with TRBJ2-3; D is possibly TRBD2 (5 bases). Trimming removed 3 bases at V and 4 bases at J, with 17 bases between. The CDR3 length is 16 residues. Germline assignment: CDR1 LNHDA and CDR2 SQIVND (reference sequence). The CDR3 DNA reads TGTGCCAGTAGTATCCCCGACCCGGGAAGGGCAGATACGCAGTATTTT. Protein sequence: CASSIPDPGRADTQYF.